A selection of T cell receptor beta chains follows, all from one sample in a study of T cells in Graves' hyperthyroidism and ophthalmopathy. TCRdb reprocessed the multiplex PCR reads with MiXCR, giving one entry per CDR3 protein. Found here are some 770,000 distinct CDR3 sequences, 15% to 20% of them singletons; the top ten hold around 7.7%. Sequencing was done on a sample of blood. The receptors derive from a man aged 18 to 35 with Graves' hyperthyroidism. Both conserved end residues are part of each CDR3. The order of the fields is J gene, clone size, D gene, V gene, CDR3 protein, CDR3 DNA. The D gene is left open where the match is weak. Clone size, where shown, is once, few, many, or a class for clones that have expanded.

j_call: TRBJ1-1; clone_size: many; d_call: TRBD1; v_call: TRBV2; cdr3_aa: CASSVRTGGSMNTEAFF; cdr3_nt: TGTGCCAGCAGTGTTAGGACAGGGGGATCCATGAACACTGAAGCTTTCTTT
j_call: TRBJ2-2; clone_size: few; d_call: .; v_call: TRBV20-1; cdr3_aa: CSASSGPLNTGELFF; cdr3_nt: TGCAGTGCTAGTTCAGGACCCTTGAACACCGGGGAGCTGTTTTTT
j_call: TRBJ2-1; clone_size: many; d_call: TRBD2; v_call: TRBV7-9; cdr3_aa: CASSPGVSGRAALYNEQFF; cdr3_nt: TGTGCCAGCAGCCCAGGGGTTAGCGGGAGGGCCGCTCTCTACAATGAGCAGTTCTTC
j_call: TRBJ2-1; clone_size: .; d_call: .; v_call: TRBV7-3; cdr3_aa: CASSLGRESYNEQFF; cdr3_nt: TGTGCCAGCAGCTTAGGAAGGGAGTCCTACAATGAGCAGTTCTTC
j_call: TRBJ2-3; clone_size: .; d_call: .; v_call: TRBV9; cdr3_aa: CASSPAGRGLDTQYF; cdr3_nt: TGTGCCAGCAGCCCGGCGGGCCGAGGGTTAGATACGCAGTATTTT
j_call: TRBJ2-3; clone_size: few; d_call: .; v_call: TRBV7-9; cdr3_aa: CASQRNRAGGDTQYF; cdr3_nt: TGTGCCAGCCAAAGAAACAGGGCAGGTGGAGATACGCAGTATTTT
j_call: TRBJ2-7; clone_size: .; d_call: TRBD1; v_call: TRBV13; cdr3_aa: CASSLGLGQGAYEQYF; cdr3_nt: TGTGCCAGCAGCTTAGGTCTAGGACAGGGGGCCTACGAGCAGTACTTC
j_call: TRBJ1-2; clone_size: few; d_call: .; v_call: TRBV11-3; cdr3_aa: CASSKQVYGYTF; cdr3_nt: TGTGCCAGCAGCAAACAGGTCTATGGCTACACCTTC
j_call: TRBJ2-7; clone_size: few; d_call: .; v_call: TRBV3-1; cdr3_aa: CASSQGPVSYEQYF; cdr3_nt: TGTGCCAGCAGCCAAGGTCCGGTATCTTACGAGCAGTACTTC
j_call: TRBJ2-7; clone_size: many; d_call: TRBD2; v_call: TRBV9; cdr3_aa: CASSGRTSGRIDEQYF; cdr3_nt: TGTGCCAGCAGCGGACGAACTAGCGGGAGAATCGACGAGCAGTACTTC
j_call: TRBJ2-1; clone_size: .; d_call: .; v_call: TRBV6-1; cdr3_aa: CASRTSFSWGVHNEQFF; cdr3_nt: TGTGCCAGCAGGACCTCCTTTAGCTGGGGGGTACACAATGAGCAGTTCTTC
j_call: TRBJ1-1; clone_size: .; d_call: TRBD1; v_call: TRBV12-5; cdr3_aa: CASGLTRTGGVNTEAFF; cdr3_nt: TGTGCTAGTGGTTTGACCCGGACAGGGGGCGTGAACACTGAAGCTTTCTTT
j_call: TRBJ2-1; clone_size: .; d_call: .; v_call: TRBV5-1; cdr3_aa: CASANVVGIDSEQFF; cdr3_nt: TGCGCCAGCGCAAACGTAGTAGGGATTGACAGTGAGCAGTTCTTC
j_call: TRBJ1-1; clone_size: few; d_call: .; v_call: TRBV19; cdr3_aa: CASSGRVREAFF; cdr3_nt: TGTGCCAGTAGTGGGCGGGTTAGAGAAGCTTTCTTT
j_call: TRBJ2-5; clone_size: many; d_call: TRBD1; v_call: TRBV7-9; cdr3_aa: CASSSTGWETQYF; cdr3_nt: TGTGCCAGCAGCTCGACAGGGTGGGAGACCCAGTACTTC
j_call: TRBJ2-2; clone_size: many; d_call: .; v_call: TRBV2; cdr3_aa: CASSVLGANTGELFF; cdr3_nt: TGTGCCAGCAGTGTACTCGGGGCGAACACCGGGGAGCTGTTTTTT
j_call: TRBJ2-3; clone_size: .; d_call: .; v_call: TRBV27; cdr3_aa: CATGDVTDTQYF; cdr3_nt: TGTGCCACCGGGGACGTCACAGATACGCAGTATTTT
j_call: TRBJ1-5; clone_size: many; d_call: .; v_call: TRBV20-1; cdr3_aa: CSATDPNQPQHF; cdr3_nt: TGCAGTGCCACGGATCCCAATCAGCCCCAGCATTTT
j_call: TRBJ1-3; clone_size: few; d_call: .; v_call: TRBV30; cdr3_aa: CAWSGRLEGNTIYF; cdr3_nt: TGTGCCTGGAGCGGACGTCTAGAGGGGAACACCATATATTTT
j_call: TRBJ2-1; clone_size: few; d_call: .; v_call: TRBV11-2; cdr3_aa: CASSLEQFIYNEQFF; cdr3_nt: TGTGCCAGCAGCTTAGAACAATTCATCTACAATGAGCAGTTCTTC
j_call: TRBJ1-2; clone_size: few; d_call: TRBD1; v_call: TRBV2; cdr3_aa: CASSPGTEYYGYTF; cdr3_nt: TGTGCCAGCAGCCCCGGGACAGAGTATTATGGCTACACCTTC
j_call: TRBJ2-3; clone_size: once; d_call: .; v_call: TRBV20-1; cdr3_aa: CGATNWGDTDTQYF; cdr3_nt: TGCGGTGCTACCAATTGGGGGGACACAGATACGCAGTATTTT
j_call: TRBJ2-4; clone_size: few; d_call: TRBD2; v_call: TRBV19; cdr3_aa: CASRLKGLAWNIQYF; cdr3_nt: TGTGCCAGTAGACTCAAGGGACTAGCGTGGAACATTCAGTACTTC
j_call: TRBJ2-2; clone_size: few; d_call: .; v_call: TRBV2; cdr3_aa: CASSDRGELFF; cdr3_nt: TGTGCCAGCAGTGACCGCGGGGAGCTGTTTTTT
j_call: TRBJ1-5; clone_size: .; d_call: TRBD1; v_call: TRBV6-1; cdr3_aa: CASRPTGGQPQHF; cdr3_nt: TGTGCCAGCAGACCGACAGGGGGCCAGCCCCAGCATTTT
j_call: TRBJ2-1; clone_size: many; d_call: TRBD2; v_call: TRBV29-1; cdr3_aa: CSVPASGSSYNEQFF; cdr3_nt: TGCAGCGTCCCTGCTAGCGGGAGCTCCTACAATGAGCAGTTCTTC
j_call: TRBJ2-1; clone_size: many; d_call: TRBD2; v_call: TRBV2; cdr3_aa: CASSEPNSGSFNYNEQFF; cdr3_nt: TGTGCCAGCAGTGAACCGAATAGCGGGAGTTTCAACTACAATGAGCAGTTCTTC
j_call: TRBJ2-2; clone_size: .; d_call: TRBD2; v_call: TRBV20-1; cdr3_aa: CSASPSGRANTGELFF; cdr3_nt: TGCAGTGCTAGCCCTAGCGGGAGAGCGAACACCGGGGAGCTGTTTTTT
j_call: TRBJ1-5; clone_size: .; d_call: .; v_call: TRBV27; cdr3_aa: CATLDRYDSNQPQHF; cdr3_nt: TGTGCCACCCTTGACAGGTATGATAGCAATCAGCCCCAGCATTTT
j_call: TRBJ1-2; clone_size: few; d_call: TRBD1; v_call: TRBV27; cdr3_aa: CASSLIFDRGNYGYTF; cdr3_nt: TGTGCCAGCAGTTTAATTTTTGACAGGGGAAACTATGGCTACACCTTC
j_call: TRBJ2-2; clone_size: few; d_call: TRBD2; v_call: TRBV20-1; cdr3_aa: CSARDALAGGGELFF; cdr3_nt: TGCAGTGCTAGAGATGCTCTAGCGGGAGGCGGGGAGCTGTTTTTT
j_call: TRBJ2-5; clone_size: .; d_call: .; v_call: TRBV30; cdr3_aa: CAWSLSFRETQYF; cdr3_nt: TGTGCCTGGAGTCTGTCCTTTAGGGAGACCCAGTACTTC
j_call: TRBJ1-1; clone_size: .; d_call: TRBD1; v_call: TRBV28; cdr3_aa: CASRLGTGGGTEAFF; cdr3_nt: TGTGCCAGCAGACTTGGGACAGGGGGGGGCACTGAAGCTTTCTTT
j_call: TRBJ2-1; clone_size: .; d_call: TRBD1; v_call: TRBV10-3; cdr3_aa: CAISAQGASNEQFF; cdr3_nt: TGTGCCATCAGTGCCCAGGGGGCTTCGAATGAGCAGTTCTTC
j_call: TRBJ2-7; clone_size: few; d_call: .; v_call: TRBV10-3; cdr3_aa: CAISESRSYEQYF; cdr3_nt: TGTGCCATCAGTGAGTCGAGGAGCTACGAGCAGTACTTC
j_call: TRBJ2-1; clone_size: few; d_call: .; v_call: TRBV29-1; cdr3_aa: CSVDLGAQFF; cdr3_nt: TGCAGCGTTGATTTGGGAGCGCAGTTCTTC
j_call: TRBJ2-3; clone_size: many; d_call: TRBD2; v_call: TRBV20-1; cdr3_aa: CSATSGMSTDTQYF; cdr3_nt: TGCAGTGCTACTAGCGGCATGAGCACAGATACGCAGTATTTT
j_call: TRBJ1-5; clone_size: many; d_call: .; v_call: TRBV12-3/TRBV12-4; cdr3_aa: CASSSRAPHPSNQPQHF; cdr3_nt: TGTGCCAGCAGTTCTCGGGCCCCCCACCCTAGCAATCAGCCCCAGCATTTT
j_call: TRBJ2-7; clone_size: .; d_call: .; v_call: TRBV27; cdr3_aa: CGTGGHTDFEQYF; cdr3_nt: TGTGGCACAGGTGGGCATACGGATTTTGAGCAGTACTTC
j_call: TRBJ2-1; clone_size: .; d_call: TRBD2; v_call: TRBV5-1; cdr3_aa: CASSLAPGLAGAYNEQFF; cdr3_nt: TGCGCCAGCAGCTTGGCCCCGGGACTAGCGGGAGCCTACAATGAGCAGTTCTTC
j_call: TRBJ2-3; clone_size: .; d_call: .; v_call: TRBV28; cdr3_aa: CASSLASPTQYF; cdr3_nt: TGTGCCAGCAGTTTGGCCTCTCCCACGCAGTATTTT
j_call: TRBJ1-5; clone_size: many; d_call: .; v_call: TRBV28; cdr3_aa: CASNTPGSQPQHF; cdr3_nt: TGTGCCAGCAACACGCCAGGGAGTCAGCCCCAGCATTTT
j_call: TRBJ2-5; clone_size: few; d_call: TRBD1; v_call: TRBV5-1; cdr3_aa: CASSSRGHETQYF; cdr3_nt: TGCGCCAGCAGCTCGAGGGGGCATGAGACCCAGTACTTC
j_call: TRBJ2-5; clone_size: .; d_call: .; v_call: TRBV3-1; cdr3_aa: CASSSPTTGSGAQYF; cdr3_nt: TGTGCCAGCAGCTCCCCAACGACAGGGAGCGGGGCCCAGTACTTC
j_call: TRBJ2-7; clone_size: .; d_call: .; v_call: TRBV10-3; cdr3_aa: CAIRDSDGEQYF; cdr3_nt: TGTGCCATCAGGGACAGCGACGGCGAGCAGTACTTC
j_call: TRBJ2-7; clone_size: many; d_call: .; v_call: TRBV2; cdr3_aa: CASSEIIGDLTLAYEQYF; cdr3_nt: TGTGCCAGCAGTGAAATCATCGGTGACCTAACGCTTGCCTACGAGCAGTACTTC
j_call: TRBJ2-1; clone_size: few; d_call: TRBD1; v_call: TRBV7-9; cdr3_aa: CASSGVYRDRVNNEQFF; cdr3_nt: TGTGCCAGCAGCGGGGTCTACCGGGACAGGGTTAATAATGAGCAGTTCTTC
j_call: TRBJ2-1; clone_size: many; d_call: TRBD2; v_call: TRBV28; cdr3_aa: CASSAGVTNEQFF; cdr3_nt: TGTGCCAGCAGCGCGGGAGTCACCAATGAGCAGTTCTTC
j_call: TRBJ1-4; clone_size: .; d_call: .; v_call: TRBV5-1; cdr3_aa: CASRSALSEKLFF; cdr3_nt: TGCGCCAGCCGGTCTGCGCTGAGTGAAAAACTGTTTTTT
j_call: TRBJ2-5; clone_size: many; d_call: .; v_call: TRBV12-5; cdr3_aa: CASGLVWGETQYF; cdr3_nt: TGTGCTAGTGGCCTCGTATGGGGAGAGACCCAGTACTTC
j_call: TRBJ2-1; clone_size: many; d_call: .; v_call: TRBV19; cdr3_aa: CASSEGRGANEQFF; cdr3_nt: TGTGCCAGTAGCGAAGGGCGGGGAGCCAATGAGCAGTTCTTC
j_call: TRBJ2-7; clone_size: once; d_call: TRBD1; v_call: TRBV27; cdr3_aa: CASSSGQGNEQYF; cdr3_nt: TGTGCCAGCAGCTCGGGACAGGGTAACGAGCAGTACTTC
j_call: TRBJ2-7; clone_size: many; d_call: .; v_call: TRBV28; cdr3_aa: CASSSTGLRFDEQYF; cdr3_nt: TGTGCCAGCAGTTCCACAGGCCTGAGGTTCGACGAGCAGTACTTC
j_call: TRBJ2-1; clone_size: .; d_call: .; v_call: TRBV24-1; cdr3_aa: CATSDWNHNNEQFF; cdr3_nt: TGTGCCACCAGTGATTGGAACCATAACAATGAGCAGTTCTTC
j_call: TRBJ2-1; clone_size: many; d_call: .; v_call: TRBV6-2/TRBV6-3; cdr3_aa: CASSYAKGLDGFF; cdr3_nt: TGTGCCAGCAGTTACGCCAAGGGCCTAGACGGGTTCTTC
j_call: TRBJ2-1; clone_size: many; d_call: .; v_call: TRBV7-2; cdr3_aa: CASSSMRGELSYNEQFF; cdr3_nt: TGTGCCAGCAGCTCGATGAGGGGGGAATTGTCCTACAATGAGCAGTTCTTC
j_call: TRBJ2-1; clone_size: .; d_call: TRBD1; v_call: TRBV6-9; cdr3_aa: CASSYEWDRGYNEQFF; cdr3_nt: TGTGCCAGCAGTTACGAATGGGACAGGGGATACAATGAGCAGTTCTTC